This T cell receptor beta chain was retrieved from a study of T cells in Graves' hyperthyroidism and ophthalmopathy. As for the study in general: It was at initial diagnosis, before any treatment, that peripheral blood was collected.

This clonotype was detected many times. The antigen is not known. Study-wide points: Most thyroid clonotypes that were expanded above 0.001 also turned up in blood. Before onset, ophthalmopathy was predicted by the model a median about 6.2 months earlier.

Authors of the study amplified TCR beta CDR3 regions from RNA transcripts. HTBI primers were the set used in a first-round RT-PCR of the TCR CDR3. Via MiXCR, TCRdb re-called the multiplex PCR reads, giving one row per CDR3 protein. The table has almost 250,000 distinct CDR3 sequences, almost 25% seen once. Fresh peripheral blood, 9.5 to 10 ml of it, supplied the PBMCs. From germline, CDR1 is MDHEN and CDR2 SYDVKM. The CDR3 has 15 amino acids. J gave up 7 bases and V 5 bases, and 8 bases lay outside the gene matches. The gene calls are TRBV28 and TRBJ2-2, with TRBD2 matching 9 bases. This receptor was taken from a woman in her thirties or forties with Graves' ophthalmopathy. Sequenced input: blood. In DNA form, the CDR3 reads TGTGCCAGCAGTGTCGGGACTAGCTGGAACGGGGAGCTGTTTTTT. Amino acid sequence: CASSVGTSWNGELFF.